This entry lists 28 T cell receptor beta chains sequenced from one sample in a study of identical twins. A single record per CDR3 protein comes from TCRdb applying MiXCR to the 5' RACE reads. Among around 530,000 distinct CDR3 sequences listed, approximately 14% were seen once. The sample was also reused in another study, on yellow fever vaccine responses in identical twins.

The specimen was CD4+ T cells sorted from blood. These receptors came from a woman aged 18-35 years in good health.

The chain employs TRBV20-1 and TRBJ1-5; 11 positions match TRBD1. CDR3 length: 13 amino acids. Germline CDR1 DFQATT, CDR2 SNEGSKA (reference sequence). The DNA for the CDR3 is TGCAGCGCCGGGACAGGGGGAATGTGGCCCCAGCATTTT. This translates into CSAGTGGMWPQHF.

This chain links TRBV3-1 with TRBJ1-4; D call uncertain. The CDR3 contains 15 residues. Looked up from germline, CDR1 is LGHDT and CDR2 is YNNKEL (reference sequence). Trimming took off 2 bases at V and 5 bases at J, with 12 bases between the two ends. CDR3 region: CASSQYGSGNEKLFF. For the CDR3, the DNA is TGTGCCAGCAGCCAATATGGGTCTGGGAATGAAAAACTGTTTTTT.

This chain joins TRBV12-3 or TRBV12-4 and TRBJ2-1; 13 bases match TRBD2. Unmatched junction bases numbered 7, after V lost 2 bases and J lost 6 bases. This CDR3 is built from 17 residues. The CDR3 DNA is TGTGCCAGCAGTTTACGGACTAGCGGGAGTCCTTTCAATGAGCAGTTCTTC. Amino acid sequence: CASSLRTSGSPFNEQFF.

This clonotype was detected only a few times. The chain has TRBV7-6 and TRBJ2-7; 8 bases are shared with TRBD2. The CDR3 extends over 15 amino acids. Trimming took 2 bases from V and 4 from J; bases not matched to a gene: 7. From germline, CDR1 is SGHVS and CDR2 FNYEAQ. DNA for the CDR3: TGTGCCAGCAGCTTAAGCTCACTAGCGGATTACGAGCAGTACTTC. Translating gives CASSLSSLADYEQYF.

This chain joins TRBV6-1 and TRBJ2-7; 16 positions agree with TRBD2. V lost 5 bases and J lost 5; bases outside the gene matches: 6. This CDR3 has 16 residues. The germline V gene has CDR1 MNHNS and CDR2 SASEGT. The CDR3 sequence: CASSLGTSGRDHEQYF. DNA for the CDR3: TGTGCCAGCAGTCTAGGGACTAGCGGGAGGGACCACGAGCAGTACTTC.

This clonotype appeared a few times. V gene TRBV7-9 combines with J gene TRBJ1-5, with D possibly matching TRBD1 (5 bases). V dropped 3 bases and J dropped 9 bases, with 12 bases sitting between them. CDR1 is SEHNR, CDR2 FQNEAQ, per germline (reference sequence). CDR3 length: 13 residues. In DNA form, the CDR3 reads TGTGCCAGCAGCTTGGGCAGGGACGGGCCCCAGCATTTT. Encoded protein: CASSLGRDGPQHF.

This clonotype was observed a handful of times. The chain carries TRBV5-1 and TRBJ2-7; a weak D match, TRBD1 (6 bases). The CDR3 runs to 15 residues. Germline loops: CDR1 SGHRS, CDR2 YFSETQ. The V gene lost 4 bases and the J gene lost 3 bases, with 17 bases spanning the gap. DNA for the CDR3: TGCGCCAGCAGCCATGGGGGCACAGGGATCTACGAGCAGTACTTC. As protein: CASSHGGTGIYEQYF. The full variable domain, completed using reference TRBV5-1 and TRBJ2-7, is KAGVTQTPRYLIKTRGQQVTLSCSPISGHRSVSWYQQTPGQGLQFLFEYFSETQRNKGNFPGRFSGRQFSNSRSEMNVSTLELGDSALYLCASSHGGTGIYEQYFGPGTRLTVT.

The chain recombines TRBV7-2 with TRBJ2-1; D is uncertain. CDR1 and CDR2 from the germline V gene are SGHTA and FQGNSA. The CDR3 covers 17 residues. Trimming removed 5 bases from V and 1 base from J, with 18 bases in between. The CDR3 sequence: CASSARLTVLSYNEQFF. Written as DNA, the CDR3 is TGTGCCAGCAGCGCGCGGTTGACTGTTCTATCCTACAATGAGCAGTTCTTC.

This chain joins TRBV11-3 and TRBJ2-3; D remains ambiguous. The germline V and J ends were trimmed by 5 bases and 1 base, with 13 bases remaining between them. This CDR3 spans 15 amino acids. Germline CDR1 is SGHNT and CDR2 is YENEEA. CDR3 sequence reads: CASSEQTPRTDTQYF. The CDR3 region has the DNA TGTGCCAGCAGCGAACAGACTCCGCGCACAGATACGCAGTATTTT.

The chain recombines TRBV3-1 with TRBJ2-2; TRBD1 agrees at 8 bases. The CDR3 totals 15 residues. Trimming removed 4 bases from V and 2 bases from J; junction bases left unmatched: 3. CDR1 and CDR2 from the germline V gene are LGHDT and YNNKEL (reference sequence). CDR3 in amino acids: CASSRRGLNTGELFF. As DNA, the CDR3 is TGTGCCAGCAGCCGCAGGGGGCTTAACACCGGGGAGCTGTTTTTT.

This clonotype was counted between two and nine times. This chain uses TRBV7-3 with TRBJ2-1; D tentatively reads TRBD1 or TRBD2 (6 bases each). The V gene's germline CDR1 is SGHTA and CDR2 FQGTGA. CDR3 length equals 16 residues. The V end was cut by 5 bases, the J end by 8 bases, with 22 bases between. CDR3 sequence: CASSLQGGSLGDEQFF. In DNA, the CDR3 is TGTGCCAGCAGCCTACAGGGAGGCTCTCTTGGGGATGAGCAGTTCTTC.

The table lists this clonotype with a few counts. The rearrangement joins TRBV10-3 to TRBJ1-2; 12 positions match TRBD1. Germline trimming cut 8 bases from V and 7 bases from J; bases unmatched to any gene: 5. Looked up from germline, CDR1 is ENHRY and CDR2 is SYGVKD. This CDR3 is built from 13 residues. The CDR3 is CAIWDRGRFGYTF. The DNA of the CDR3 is TGTGCCATCTGGGACAGGGGGCGTTTTGGCTACACCTTC.

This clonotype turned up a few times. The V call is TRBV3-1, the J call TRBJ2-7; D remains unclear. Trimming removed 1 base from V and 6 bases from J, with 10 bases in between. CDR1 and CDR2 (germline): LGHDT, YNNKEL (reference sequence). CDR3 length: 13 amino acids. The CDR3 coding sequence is TGTGCCAGCAGCCAAGTACTAACTGGCGAGCAGTACGTC. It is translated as CASSQVLTGEQYV.

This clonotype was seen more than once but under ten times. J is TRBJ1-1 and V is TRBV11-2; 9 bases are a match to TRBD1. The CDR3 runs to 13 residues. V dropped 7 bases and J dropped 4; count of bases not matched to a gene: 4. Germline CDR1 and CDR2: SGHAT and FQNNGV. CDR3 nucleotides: TGTGCCAGCACCCCACAGGGGGCCACTGAAGCTTTCTTT. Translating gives CASTPQGATEAFF.

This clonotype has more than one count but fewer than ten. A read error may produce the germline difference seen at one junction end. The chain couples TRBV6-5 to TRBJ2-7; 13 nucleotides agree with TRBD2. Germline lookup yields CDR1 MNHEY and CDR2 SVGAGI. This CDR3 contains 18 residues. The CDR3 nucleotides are TGTGCCAGCAGTGACTCGCGACTAGCGGGAGGACGTTGGTACGAGCAGTACTTC. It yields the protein CASSDSRLAGGRWYEQYF.

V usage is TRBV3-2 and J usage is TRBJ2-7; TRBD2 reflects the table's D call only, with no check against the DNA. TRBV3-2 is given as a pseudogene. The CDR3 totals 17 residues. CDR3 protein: CASCQIYSGRSSYEQYF. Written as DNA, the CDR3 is TGTGCCAGCTGCCAGATATATAGCGGGAGGAGCTCCTACGAGCAGTACTTC.

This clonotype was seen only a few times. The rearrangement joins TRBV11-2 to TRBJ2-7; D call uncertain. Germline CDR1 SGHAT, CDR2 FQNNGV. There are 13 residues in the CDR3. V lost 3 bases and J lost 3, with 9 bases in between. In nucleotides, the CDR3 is TGTGCCAGCAGCTTTCCGGCCGGCTACGAGCAGTACGTC. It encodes CASSFPAGYEQYV.

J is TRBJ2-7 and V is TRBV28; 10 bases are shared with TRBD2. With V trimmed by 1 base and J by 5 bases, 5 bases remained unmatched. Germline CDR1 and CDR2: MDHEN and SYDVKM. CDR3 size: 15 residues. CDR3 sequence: CASSLSASGSHEQYF. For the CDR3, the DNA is TGTGCCAGCAGTTTATCGGCTAGCGGGAGCCACGAGCAGTACTTC.

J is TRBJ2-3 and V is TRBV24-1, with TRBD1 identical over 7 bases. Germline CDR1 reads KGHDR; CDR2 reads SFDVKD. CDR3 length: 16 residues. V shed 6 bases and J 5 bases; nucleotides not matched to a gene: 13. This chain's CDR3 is CATSPAERQGLDTQYF. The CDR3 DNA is TGTGCCACCAGTCCGGCCGAACGACAGGGCCTAGATACGCAGTATTTT.

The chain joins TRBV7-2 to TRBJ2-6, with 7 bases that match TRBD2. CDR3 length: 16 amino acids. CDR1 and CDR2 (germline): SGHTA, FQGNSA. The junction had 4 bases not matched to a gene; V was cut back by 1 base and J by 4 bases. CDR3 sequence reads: CASSLGSGVGANVLTF. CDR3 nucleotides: TGTGCCAGCAGCTTAGGGAGCGGGGTCGGGGCCAACGTCCTGACTTTC.

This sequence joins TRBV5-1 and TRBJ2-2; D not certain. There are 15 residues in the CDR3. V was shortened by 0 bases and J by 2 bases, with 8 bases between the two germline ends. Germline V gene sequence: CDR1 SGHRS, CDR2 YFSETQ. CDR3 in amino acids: CASSLAVGNTGELFF. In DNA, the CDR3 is TGCGCCAGCAGCTTGGCCGTGGGCAACACCGGGGAGCTGTTTTTT.

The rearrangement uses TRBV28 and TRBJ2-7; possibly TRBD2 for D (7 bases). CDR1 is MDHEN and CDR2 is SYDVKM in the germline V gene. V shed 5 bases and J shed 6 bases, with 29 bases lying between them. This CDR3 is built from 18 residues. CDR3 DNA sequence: TGTGCCAGCAGTCCCCCTCCTCCGGGGGGCGCGATCGTAAGCGAGCAGTACGTC. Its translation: CASSPPPPGGAIVSEQYV.

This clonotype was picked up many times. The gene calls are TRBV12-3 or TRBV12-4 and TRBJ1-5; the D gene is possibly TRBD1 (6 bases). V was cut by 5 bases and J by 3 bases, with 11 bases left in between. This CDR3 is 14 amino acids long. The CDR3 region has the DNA TGTGCCAGCAGTCGACAGGATACCAATCAGCCCCAGCATTTT. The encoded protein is CASSRQDTNQPQHF.

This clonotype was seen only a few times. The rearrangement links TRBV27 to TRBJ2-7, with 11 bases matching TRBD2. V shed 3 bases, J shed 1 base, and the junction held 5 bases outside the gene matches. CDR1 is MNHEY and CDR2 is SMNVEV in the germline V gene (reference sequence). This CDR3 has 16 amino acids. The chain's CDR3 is CASSFRRTSGSYEQYF. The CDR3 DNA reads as TGTGCCAGCAGTTTCCGCCGGACTAGCGGGTCCTACGAGCAGTACTTC.

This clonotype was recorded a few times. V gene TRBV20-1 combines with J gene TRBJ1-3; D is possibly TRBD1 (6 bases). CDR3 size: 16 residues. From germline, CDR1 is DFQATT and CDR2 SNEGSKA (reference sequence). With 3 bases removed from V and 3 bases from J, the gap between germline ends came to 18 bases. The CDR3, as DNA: TGCAGTGCTAGTATGGGGGGCGTCGGGAATGGAAACACCATATATTTT. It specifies CSASMGGVGNGNTIYF.

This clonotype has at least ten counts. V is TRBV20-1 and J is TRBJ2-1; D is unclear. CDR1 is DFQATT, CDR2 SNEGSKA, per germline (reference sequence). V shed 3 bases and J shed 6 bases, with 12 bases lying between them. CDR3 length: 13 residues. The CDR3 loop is CSASGSQPNEQFF. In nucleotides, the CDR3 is TGCAGTGCTAGCGGTAGTCAACCCAATGAGCAGTTCTTC.

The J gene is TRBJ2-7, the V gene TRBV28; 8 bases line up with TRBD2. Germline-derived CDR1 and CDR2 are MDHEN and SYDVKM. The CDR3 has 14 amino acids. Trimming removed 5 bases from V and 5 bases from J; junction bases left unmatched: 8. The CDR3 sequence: CASSAAGGVHEQYV. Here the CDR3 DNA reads TGTGCCAGCAGTGCTGCGGGGGGCGTCCACGAGCAGTACGTC.

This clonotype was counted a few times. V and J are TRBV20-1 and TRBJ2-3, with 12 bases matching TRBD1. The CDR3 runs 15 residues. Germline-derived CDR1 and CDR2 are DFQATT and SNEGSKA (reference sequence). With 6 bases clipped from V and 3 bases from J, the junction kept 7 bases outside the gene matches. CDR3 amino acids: CSARKGQGATDTQYF. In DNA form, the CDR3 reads TGCAGTGCCCGAAAGGGACAGGGGGCGACAGATACGCAGTATTTT.